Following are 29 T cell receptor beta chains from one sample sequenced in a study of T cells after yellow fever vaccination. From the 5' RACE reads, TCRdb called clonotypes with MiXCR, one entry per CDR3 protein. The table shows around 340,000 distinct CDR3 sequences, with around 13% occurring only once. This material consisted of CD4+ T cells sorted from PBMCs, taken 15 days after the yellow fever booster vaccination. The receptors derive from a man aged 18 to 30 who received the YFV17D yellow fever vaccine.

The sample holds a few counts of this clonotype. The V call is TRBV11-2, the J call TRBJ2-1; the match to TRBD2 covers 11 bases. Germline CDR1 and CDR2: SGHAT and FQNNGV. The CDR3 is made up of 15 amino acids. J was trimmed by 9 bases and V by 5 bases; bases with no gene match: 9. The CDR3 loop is CASSKISGGALEQFF. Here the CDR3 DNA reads TGTGCCAGCAGCAAAATTAGCGGGGGGGCACTTGAGCAGTTCTTC.

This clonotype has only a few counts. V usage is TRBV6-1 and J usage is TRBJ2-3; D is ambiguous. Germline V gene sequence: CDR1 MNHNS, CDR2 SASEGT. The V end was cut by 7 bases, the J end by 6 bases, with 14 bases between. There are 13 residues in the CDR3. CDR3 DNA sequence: TGTGCCAGCACGAAGAGCTACCTCGATACGCAGTATTTT. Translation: CASTKSYLDTQYF.

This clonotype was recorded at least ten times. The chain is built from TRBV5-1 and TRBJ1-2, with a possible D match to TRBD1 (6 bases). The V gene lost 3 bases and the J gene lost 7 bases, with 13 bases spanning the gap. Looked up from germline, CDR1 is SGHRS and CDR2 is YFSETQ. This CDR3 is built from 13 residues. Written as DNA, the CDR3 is TGCGCCAGCAGCTCGGGGGGCAGTACTGGCTACACCTTC. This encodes CASSSGGSTGYTF.

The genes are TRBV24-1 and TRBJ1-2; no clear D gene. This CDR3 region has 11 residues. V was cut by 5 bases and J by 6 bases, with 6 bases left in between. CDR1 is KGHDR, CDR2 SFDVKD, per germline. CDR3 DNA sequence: TGTGCCACCAGTGGGTACGATGGCTACACCTTC. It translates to CATSGYDGYTF.

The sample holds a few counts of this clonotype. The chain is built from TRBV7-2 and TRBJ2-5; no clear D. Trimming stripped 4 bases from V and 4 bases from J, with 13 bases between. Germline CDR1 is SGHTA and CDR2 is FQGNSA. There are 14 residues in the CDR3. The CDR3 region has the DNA TGTGCCAGCAGCTCCGGCGGTCCGGGAGAGACCCAGTACTTC. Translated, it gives CASSSGGPGETQYF.

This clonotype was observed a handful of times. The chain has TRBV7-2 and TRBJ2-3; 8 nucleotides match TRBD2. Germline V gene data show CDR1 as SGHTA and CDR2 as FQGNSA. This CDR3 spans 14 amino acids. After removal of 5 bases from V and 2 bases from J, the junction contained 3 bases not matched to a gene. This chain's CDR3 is CASSPTSDTDTQYF. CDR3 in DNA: TGTGCCAGCAGCCCGACTAGCGACACAGATACGCAGTATTTT.

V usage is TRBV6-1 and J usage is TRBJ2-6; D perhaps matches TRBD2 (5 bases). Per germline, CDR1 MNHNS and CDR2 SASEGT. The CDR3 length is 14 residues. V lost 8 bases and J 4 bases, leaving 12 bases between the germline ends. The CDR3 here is CASYPGYGANVLTF. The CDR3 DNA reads TGTGCCAGCTACCCGGGATACGGGGCCAACGTCCTGACTTTC.

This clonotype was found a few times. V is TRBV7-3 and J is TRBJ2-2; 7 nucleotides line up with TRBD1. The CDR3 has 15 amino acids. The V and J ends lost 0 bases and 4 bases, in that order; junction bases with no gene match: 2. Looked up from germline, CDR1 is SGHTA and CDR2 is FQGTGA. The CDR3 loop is CASSLTGGATGELFF. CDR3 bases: TGTGCCAGCAGCTTAACAGGGGGCGCCACCGGGGAGCTGTTTTTT.

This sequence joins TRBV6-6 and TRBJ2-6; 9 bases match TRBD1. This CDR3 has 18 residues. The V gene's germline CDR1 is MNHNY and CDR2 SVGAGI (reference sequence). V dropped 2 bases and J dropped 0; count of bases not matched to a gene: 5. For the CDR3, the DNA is TGTGCCAGCAGTTACCCTGGGGGACAGGGCTCTGGGGCCAACGTCCTGACTTTC. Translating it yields CASSYPGGQGSGANVLTF.

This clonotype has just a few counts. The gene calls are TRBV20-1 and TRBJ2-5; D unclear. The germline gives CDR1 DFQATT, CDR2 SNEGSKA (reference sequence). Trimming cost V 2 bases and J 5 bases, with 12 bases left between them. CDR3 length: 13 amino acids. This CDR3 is CSARIGRLETQYF. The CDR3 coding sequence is TGCAGTGCTAGAATAGGGCGGTTGGAGACCCAGTACTTC.

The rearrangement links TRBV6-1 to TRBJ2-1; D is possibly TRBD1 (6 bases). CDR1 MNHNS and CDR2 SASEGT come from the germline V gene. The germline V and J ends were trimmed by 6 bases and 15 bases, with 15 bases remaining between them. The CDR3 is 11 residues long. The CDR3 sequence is CASRIQGNPFF. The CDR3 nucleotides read TGTGCCAGCAGGATTCAGGGGAATCCGTTCTTC.

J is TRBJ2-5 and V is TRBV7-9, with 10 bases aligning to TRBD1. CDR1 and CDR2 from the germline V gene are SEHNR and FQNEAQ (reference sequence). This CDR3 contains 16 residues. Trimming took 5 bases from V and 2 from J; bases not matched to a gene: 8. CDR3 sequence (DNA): TGTGCCAGCAGCCCTCGTATGGACAGGGGGCAAGAGACCCAGTACTTC. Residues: CASSPRMDRGQETQYF.

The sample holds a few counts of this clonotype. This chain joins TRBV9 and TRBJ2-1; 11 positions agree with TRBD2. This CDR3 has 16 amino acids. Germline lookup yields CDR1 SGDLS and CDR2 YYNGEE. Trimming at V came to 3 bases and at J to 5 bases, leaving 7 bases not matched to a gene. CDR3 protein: CASSEFSGGADNEQFF. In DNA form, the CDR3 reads TGTGCCAGCAGCGAGTTTAGCGGGGGGGCGGACAATGAGCAGTTCTTC.

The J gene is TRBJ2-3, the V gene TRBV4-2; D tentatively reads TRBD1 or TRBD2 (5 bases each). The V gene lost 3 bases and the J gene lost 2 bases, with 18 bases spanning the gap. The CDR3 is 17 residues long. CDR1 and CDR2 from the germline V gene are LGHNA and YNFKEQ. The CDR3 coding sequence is TGTGCCAGCAGCCACGTCCCCCGGGACGGCGCCACAGATACGCAGTATTTT. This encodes CASSHVPRDGATDTQYF.

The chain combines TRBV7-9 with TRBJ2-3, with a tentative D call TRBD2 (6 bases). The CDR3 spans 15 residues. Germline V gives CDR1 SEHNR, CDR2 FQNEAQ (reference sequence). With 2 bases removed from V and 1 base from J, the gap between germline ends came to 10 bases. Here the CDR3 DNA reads TGTGCCAGCAGCTTAATCCAGCGGGGCACAGATACGCAGTATTTT. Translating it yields CASSLIQRGTDTQYF.

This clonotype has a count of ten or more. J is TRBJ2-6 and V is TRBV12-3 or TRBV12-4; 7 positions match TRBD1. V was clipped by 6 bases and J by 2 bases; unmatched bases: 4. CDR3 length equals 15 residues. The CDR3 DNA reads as TGTGCCAGCAGGCAAGGGACAGCTGGGGCCAACGTCCTGACTTTC. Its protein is CASRQGTAGANVLTF.

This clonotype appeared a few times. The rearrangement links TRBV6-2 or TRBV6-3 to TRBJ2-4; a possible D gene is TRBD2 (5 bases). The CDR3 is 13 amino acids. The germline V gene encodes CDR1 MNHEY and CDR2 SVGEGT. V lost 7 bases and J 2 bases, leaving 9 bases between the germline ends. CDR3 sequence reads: CASTLATKNIQYF. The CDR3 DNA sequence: TGTGCCAGCACCCTAGCTACCAAAAACATTCAGTACTTC.

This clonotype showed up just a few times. DNA for the CDR3: TGCGCCAGCAGCCTGCCGACAGGACATACGCAGTATTTT. Amino acids: CASSLPTGHTQYF. V is TRBV5-1 and J is TRBJ2-3, with D possibly being TRBD1 (6 bases). V was cut by 4 bases and J by 7 bases, with 13 bases left in between. From germline, CDR1 is SGHRS and CDR2 YFSETQ. There are 13 residues in the CDR3.

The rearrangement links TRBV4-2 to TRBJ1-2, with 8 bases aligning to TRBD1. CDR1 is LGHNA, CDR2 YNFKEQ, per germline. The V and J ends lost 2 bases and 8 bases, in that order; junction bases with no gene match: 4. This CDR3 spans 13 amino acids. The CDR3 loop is CASSQYDRGGYTF. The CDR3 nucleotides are TGTGCCAGCAGCCAATACGACAGGGGCGGCTACACCTTC.

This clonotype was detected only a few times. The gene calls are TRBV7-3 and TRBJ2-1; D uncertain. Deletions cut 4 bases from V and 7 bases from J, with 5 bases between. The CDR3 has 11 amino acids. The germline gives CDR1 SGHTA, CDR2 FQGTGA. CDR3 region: CASSSANEQFF. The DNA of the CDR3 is TGTGCCAGCAGCTCTGCTAATGAGCAGTTCTTC.

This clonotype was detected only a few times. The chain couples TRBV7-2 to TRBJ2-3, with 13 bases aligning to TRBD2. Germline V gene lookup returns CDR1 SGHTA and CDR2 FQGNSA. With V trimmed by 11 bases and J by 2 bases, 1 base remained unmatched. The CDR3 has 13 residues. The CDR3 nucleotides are TGTGCCGGGACTAGCGGGATCACAGATACGCAGTATTTT. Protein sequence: CAGTSGITDTQYF.

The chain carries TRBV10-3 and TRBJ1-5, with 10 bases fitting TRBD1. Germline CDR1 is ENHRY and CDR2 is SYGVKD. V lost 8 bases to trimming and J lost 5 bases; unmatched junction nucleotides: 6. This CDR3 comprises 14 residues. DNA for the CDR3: TGTGCCATCGCCTCGACAGGGGGCGATCAGCCCCAGCATTTT. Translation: CAIASTGGDQPQHF.

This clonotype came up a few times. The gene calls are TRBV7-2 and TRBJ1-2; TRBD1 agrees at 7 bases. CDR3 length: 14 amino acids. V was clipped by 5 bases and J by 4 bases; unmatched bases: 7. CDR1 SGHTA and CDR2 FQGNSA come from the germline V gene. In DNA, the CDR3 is TGTGCCAGCAGCATTGGGGGACAGATCTATGGCTACACCTTC. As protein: CASSIGGQIYGYTF.

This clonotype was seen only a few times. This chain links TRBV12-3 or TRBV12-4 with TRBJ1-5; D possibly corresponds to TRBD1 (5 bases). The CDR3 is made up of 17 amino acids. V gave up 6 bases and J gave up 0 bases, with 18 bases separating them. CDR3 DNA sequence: TGTGCCAGCAGCCGGGGGGGAGGGACTTATAGCAATCAGCCCCAGCATTTT. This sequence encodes CASSRGGGTYSNQPQHF.

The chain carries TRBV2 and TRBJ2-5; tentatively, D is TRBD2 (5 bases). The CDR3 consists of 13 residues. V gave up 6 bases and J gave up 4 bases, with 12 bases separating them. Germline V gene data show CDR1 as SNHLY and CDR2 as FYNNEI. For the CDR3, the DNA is TGTGCCAGCAGGGGGAGCCTAGCAGAGACCCAGTACTTC. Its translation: CASRGSLAETQYF.

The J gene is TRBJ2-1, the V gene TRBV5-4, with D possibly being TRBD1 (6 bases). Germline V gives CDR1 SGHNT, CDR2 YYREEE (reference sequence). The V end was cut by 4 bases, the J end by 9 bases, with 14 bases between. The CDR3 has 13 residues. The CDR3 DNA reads TGTGCCAGCAGCCCCTGGACAGTTGGTGAGCAGTTCTTC. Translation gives CASSPWTVGEQFF.

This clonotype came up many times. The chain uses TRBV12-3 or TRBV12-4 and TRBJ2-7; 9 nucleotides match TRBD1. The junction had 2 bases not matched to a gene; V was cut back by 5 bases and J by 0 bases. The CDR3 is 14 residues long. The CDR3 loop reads CASSDRGFSYEQYF. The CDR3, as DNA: TGTGCCAGCAGTGACAGGGGGTTCTCCTACGAGCAGTACTTC.

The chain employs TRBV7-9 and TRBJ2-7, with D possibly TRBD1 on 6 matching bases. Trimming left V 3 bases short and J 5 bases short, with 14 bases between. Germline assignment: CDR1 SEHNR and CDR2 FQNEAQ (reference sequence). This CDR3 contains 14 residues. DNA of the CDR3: TGTGCCAGCAGCTTCGGACAGCCGTTTGACGAGCAGTACGTC. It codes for CASSFGQPFDEQYV.

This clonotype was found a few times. DNA for the CDR3: TGTGCCAGCAGCCCAAGGACTAGCGCGGACTACAATGAGCAGTTCTTC. It yields the protein CASSPRTSADYNEQFF. The V call is TRBV7-6, the J call TRBJ2-1; 9 positions match TRBD2. CDR1 is SGHVS and CDR2 is FNYEAQ in the germline V gene. The CDR3 has 16 amino acids. Trimming took 5 bases from V and 3 from J; bases not matched to a gene: 8.